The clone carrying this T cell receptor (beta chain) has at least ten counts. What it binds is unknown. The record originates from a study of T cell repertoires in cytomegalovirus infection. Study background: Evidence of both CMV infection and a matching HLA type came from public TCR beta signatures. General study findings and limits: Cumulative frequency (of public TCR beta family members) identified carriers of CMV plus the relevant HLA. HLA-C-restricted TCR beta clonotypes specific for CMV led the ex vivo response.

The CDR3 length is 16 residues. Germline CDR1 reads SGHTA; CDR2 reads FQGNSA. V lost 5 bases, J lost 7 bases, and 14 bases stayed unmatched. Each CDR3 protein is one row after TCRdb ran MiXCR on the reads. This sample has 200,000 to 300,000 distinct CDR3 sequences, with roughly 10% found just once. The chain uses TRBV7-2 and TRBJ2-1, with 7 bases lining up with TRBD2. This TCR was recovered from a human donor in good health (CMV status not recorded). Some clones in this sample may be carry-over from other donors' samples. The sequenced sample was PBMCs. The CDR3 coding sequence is TGTGCCAGCAGCCGGGAGATCCGCGGGGGAGGGAATGAGCAGTTCTTC. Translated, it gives CASSREIRGGGNEQFF.